The 14 T cell receptor beta chains listed next were all sequenced from one sample in a study of CD8 T cells in ankylosing spondylitis (dated by TCRdb to 2015 to 2018). What the study reported, not specific to this receptor: Blood from ankylosing spondylitis patients appeared to be characterized by a TCR beta motif made up of under ten highly homologous amino acid variants.

The library was produced with 5' RACE. This sample was sequenced with an Illumina HiSeq 2500. TCRdb reran the public reads through fastp at Q25 and MiXCR, keeping productive beta chains. Every distinct CDR3 protein forms one entry, paired with its most common genes and DNA. This sample holds some 700,000 distinct CDR3 sequences; over 15% were observed only once. 19% of the sample belongs to the ten largest clones. What these receptors recognize is not known. The sequencing input was blood, either unsorted or a sorted T cell fraction (not recorded which). These receptors all stem from a male donor with ankylosing spondylitis.

V and J are TRBV27 and TRBJ1-2; no definite D call. The germline gives CDR1 MNHEY, CDR2 SMNVEV (reference sequence). The V gene lost 6 bases and the J gene lost 8 bases, with 19 bases spanning the gap. This CDR3 has 14 residues. As DNA, the CDR3 is TGTGCCAGCAGATCCGAATCAGCCCTCGGAGGCTACACCTTC. Translation gives CASRSESALGGYTF.

The sample holds a few counts of this clonotype. This chain links TRBV7-9 with TRBJ2-2; D may correspond to TRBD1 or TRBD2 (6 bases each). V dropped 10 bases and J dropped 3 bases, with 9 bases sitting between them. The CDR3 is made up of 12 amino acids. Per the germline V gene, CDR1 is SEHNR and CDR2 is FQNEAQ (reference sequence). The CDR3 sequence: CAKEGDTGELFF. CDR3 DNA: TGTGCCAAGGAGGGGGACACCGGGGAGCTGTTTTTT.

This chain connects TRBV6-5 to TRBJ2-2, with D perhaps matching TRBD2 (7 bases). From germline, CDR1 is MNHEY and CDR2 SVGAGI. The CDR3 spans 18 residues. Trimming took 4 bases from V and 2 from J, leaving 20 bases between them. The CDR3 region is CASSSVPRGAANTGELFF. CDR3 sequence (DNA): TGTGCCAGCAGTTCCGTACCCCGGGGGGCCGCTAACACCGGGGAGCTGTTTTTT.

This clonotype occurred many times. The CDR3, as DNA: TGCGCCAGCAGCCAAGAGTCAGAAGGCACTGAAGCTTTCTTT. This translates into CASSQESEGTEAFF. The V call is TRBV4-3, the J call TRBJ1-1; no clear D gene. The CDR3 is made up of 14 amino acids. V shed 0 bases and J shed 4 bases, with 9 bases lying between them. CDR1 is LGHNA, CDR2 YSLEER, per germline.

This CDR3 reads CSVNRGWAFF. CDR3 in DNA: TGCAGTGTTAACAGGGGTTGGGCTTTCTTT. This chain uses TRBV20-1 with TRBJ1-1; TRBD1 aligns across 7 bases. After removal of 7 bases from V and 11 bases from J, the junction contained 7 bases not matched to a gene. The CDR3 is made up of 10 amino acids. The germline V gene has CDR1 DFQATT and CDR2 SNEGSKA (reference sequence).

This clonotype was counted only a few times. This sequence joins TRBV10-3 and TRBJ2-2; D is uncertain. In germline, CDR1 is ENHRY, CDR2 SYGVKD. The V gene lost 3 bases and the J gene lost 6 bases, with 5 bases spanning the gap. This CDR3 is 12 amino acids long. CDR3 in amino acids: CAISDQAGELFF. In DNA form, the CDR3 reads TGTGCCATCAGTGACCAGGCCGGGGAGCTGTTTTTT.

This clonotype was recorded a few times. V and J are TRBV11-2 and TRBJ2-6; 8 bases are shared with TRBD1. The CDR3 spans 17 residues. Germline assignment: CDR1 SGHAT and CDR2 FQNNGV. V dropped 4 bases and J dropped 1; count of bases not matched to a gene: 6. CDR3 bases: TGTGCCAGCAGCTGGGGACAGGTGATGTCTGGGGCCAACGTCCTGACTTTC. Translated, it gives CASSWGQVMSGANVLTF. The complete variable domain, with remaining parts taken from reference TRBV11-2 and TRBJ2-6, reads EAGVAQSPRYKIIEKRQSVAFWCNPISGHATLYWYQQILGQGPKLLIQFQNNGVVDDSQLPKDRFSAERLKGVDSTLKIQPAKLEDSAVYLCASSWGQVMSGANVLTFGAGSRLTVL.

This chain joins TRBV28 and TRBJ1-1; a possible D gene is TRBD1 (5 bases). The CDR3 totals 14 residues. CDR1 and CDR2 (germline): MDHEN, SYDVKM. Trimming left V 6 bases short and J 1 base short, with 12 bases between. CDR3 bases: TGTGCCAGCAGACTCGGGACCGAGAACACTGAAGCTTTCTTT. It is translated as CASRLGTENTEAFF.

The gene calls are TRBV12-3 or TRBV12-4 and TRBJ1-2; 8 nucleotides line up with TRBD1. Losses at the gene ends were 5 bases for V and 7 bases for J; bases not matched to a gene: 12. The CDR3 loop spans 15 amino acids. DNA for the CDR3: TGTGCCAGCAGTCTCGCAGGACAGGGTTTGGGTGGCTACACCTTC. This sequence encodes CASSLAGQGLGGYTF.

This clonotype has more than one count but fewer than ten. The V gene is TRBV28, the J gene TRBJ2-7, with TRBD2 identical over 9 bases. The CDR3 runs 16 residues. From germline, CDR1 is MDHEN and CDR2 SYDVKM. J lost 6 bases, V lost 3 bases, and 12 bases had no gene match. The CDR3 region has the DNA TGTGCCAGCAGTTTTTGGCTAGCGGGGCTGCCTTCCGAGCAGTACTTC. Protein product: CASSFWLAGLPSEQYF.

The J gene is TRBJ2-5, the V gene TRBV20-1; D perhaps matches TRBD2 (6 bases). The V end lost 0 bases, the J end lost 5 bases, and 16 bases lay between the germline ends. Germline V gives CDR1 DFQATT, CDR2 SNEGSKA (reference sequence). The CDR3 is 15 amino acids. The CDR3 DNA reads TGCAGTGCTAGAGACCCCCGGGCTAGCGACGAGACCCAGTACTTC. It is translated as CSARDPRASDETQYF.

The chain combines TRBV12-3 or TRBV12-4 with TRBJ1-4; no firm D call. The V and J ends lost 8 bases and 7 bases respectively, with 20 bases between them. This CDR3 spans 15 amino acids. CDR3 sequence reads: CASGPSRSRSEKLFF. CDR3 bases: TGTGCCAGCGGACCTTCGCGGAGTCGGAGTGAAAAACTGTTTTTT.

By share, this clonotype counts as medium-sized. The chain employs TRBV2 and TRBJ1-2; D unclear. V was pared by 5 bases and J by 5 bases, with 9 bases between. Germline lookup yields CDR1 SNHLY and CDR2 FYNNEI. The CDR3 is made up of 12 amino acids. The CDR3 is CASSLKLYGYTF. In DNA, the CDR3 is TGTGCCAGCAGTCTCAAACTATATGGCTACACCTTC.

The CDR3 sequence is CASSLEPGTIYNEQFF. The CDR3 region has the DNA TGTGCCAGCAGCTTAGAACCCGGGACTATCTACAATGAGCAGTTCTTC. The J gene is TRBJ2-1, the V gene TRBV7-2, with 7 positions matching TRBD2. The V gene end was trimmed by 1 base and the J gene end by 3 bases; junction bases not matched to a gene: 6. Germline-derived CDR1 and CDR2 are SGHTA and FQGNSA. This CDR3 has 16 residues.